The 27 T cell receptor beta chains given below trace back to one sample, sequenced in a study of blood T cell repertoires in COVID-19. Produced via immunoSEQ multiplex PCR; TCRdb's table is partial and in-frame only. Here the sample spans about 310,000 clones, over 75% being singletons. The sample consisted of PBMCs or T cells enriched from blood (not recorded which). The receptors stem from a man aged 25 to 45 who had recovered from COVID-19.

The J gene is TRBJ2-1, the V gene TRBV14, with D possibly TRBD1 on 6 matching bases. CDR1 is SGHDN, CDR2 FVKESK, per germline. Between the trimmed V and J ends, which lost 4 bases and 3 bases, there was a span of 13 bases. The length of the CDR3 is 15 residues. The CDR3 reads CASSRGQGHYNEQFF. CDR3 bases: TGTGCCAGCAGCCGGGGGCAGGGGCACTACAATGAGCAGTTCTTC.

The chain is built from TRBV13 and TRBJ2-7; D might be TRBD2 (5 bases). The V end lost 3 bases, the J end lost 3 bases, and 12 bases lay between the germline ends. Germline V gene lookup returns CDR1 PRHDT and CDR2 FYEKMQ (reference sequence). CDR3 size: 14 residues. The CDR3, as DNA: TGTGCCAGCAGCTTTAGCGACCCCTACTACGAGCAGTACTTC. Amino acid sequence: CASSFSDPYYEQYF.

In DNA, the CDR3 is TGCGCCAGCAGCTTCCGCGGGGTGGACTACGAGCAGTACTTC. It is translated as CASSFRGVDYEQYF. V is TRBV5-1 and J is TRBJ2-7; a weak D match, TRBD2 (6 bases). CDR3 length: 14 residues. CDR1 and CDR2 from the germline V gene are SGHRS and YFSETQ. Trimming took 2 bases from V and 3 from J, leaving 12 bases between them.

The CDR3 nucleotides read TGTGCCTGGAGGCCCCGGGACATCCGTGGCTACACCTTC. Amino acids: CAWRPRDIRGYTF. The V gene is TRBV30, the J gene TRBJ1-2; D perhaps matches TRBD1 (6 bases). The germline V and J ends were trimmed by 3 bases and 7 bases, with 15 bases remaining between them. In germline, CDR1 is GTSNPN, CDR2 SVGIG (reference sequence). The CDR3 sequence is 13 residues long.

This chain connects TRBV29-1 to TRBJ2-7; D possibly corresponds to TRBD1 (6 bases). The germline CDR1 and CDR2 sequences are SQVTM and ANQGSEA. V was clipped by 5 bases and J by 3 bases, with 17 bases between them. The length of the CDR3 is 14 residues. For the CDR3, the DNA is TGCAGCGTTCGACTTAACAGGGATGACTACGAGCAGTACTTC. Translating gives CSVRLNRDDYEQYF.

The chain is built from TRBV7-2 and TRBJ1-1; D is uncertain. There are 14 residues in the CDR3. The V and J ends lost 1 base and 5 bases respectively, with 11 bases between them. Germline loops: CDR1 SGHTA, CDR2 FQGNSA. DNA of the CDR3: TGTGCCAGCAGCTTAGTACCTTCGCGGACTGAAGCTTTCTTT. Protein sequence: CASSLVPSRTEAFF.

The chain couples TRBV19 to TRBJ2-2; D is unclear. With 5 bases removed from V and 1 base from J, the gap between germline ends came to 8 bases. In germline, CDR1 is LNHDA, CDR2 SQIVND (reference sequence). This CDR3 has 14 amino acids. The CDR3 protein is CASSPVLNTGELFF. The DNA for the CDR3 is TGTGCCAGTAGTCCAGTTCTGAACACCGGGGAGCTGTTTTTT.

The chain is built from TRBV11-2 and TRBJ2-1; possible D gene TRBD1, 7 bases. The CDR3 extends over 15 amino acids. Germline V gene data show CDR1 as SGHAT and CDR2 as FQNNGV. The germline V and J ends were trimmed by 2 bases and 10 bases, with 18 bases remaining between them. The CDR3 DNA is TGTGCCAGCAGCTTATGGTTCGCAGGGGGGTTCGAGCAGTTCTTC. This translates into CASSLWFAGGFEQFF.

The rearrangement links TRBV2 to TRBJ1-1; D is unresolved. V lost 8 bases and J 0 bases, leaving 10 bases between the germline ends. CDR3 size: 13 residues. In germline, CDR1 is SNHLY, CDR2 FYNNEI. CDR3 amino acids: CASRRLLNTEAFF. The CDR3 nucleotides are TGTGCCAGCCGTAGACTGTTGAACACTGAAGCTTTCTTT.

This clone was detected a few times. The chain links TRBV19 to TRBJ1-5; maybe TRBD1 (6 bases). Germline CDR1 LNHDA, CDR2 SQIVND (reference sequence). The V gene lost 8 bases and the J gene lost 0 bases, with 14 bases spanning the gap. This CDR3 contains 15 residues. The CDR3 protein is CASWEPGVSNQPQHF. DNA of the CDR3: TGTGCCAGTTGGGAGCCAGGGGTTAGCAATCAGCCCCAGCATTTT.

The gene calls are TRBV10-3 and TRBJ2-7; possible D gene TRBD1, 5 bases. The V end was cut by 6 bases, the J end by 2 bases, with 14 bases between. The CDR3 is 14 residues long. Germline values: CDR1 ENHRY, CDR2 SYGVKD. CDR3 loop: CAISLDKGPYEQYF. The CDR3 nucleotides read TGTGCCATCAGCCTCGACAAGGGGCCCTACGAGCAGTACTTC.

The gene calls are TRBV11-3 and TRBJ2-7; D unclear. The germline V gene has CDR1 SGHNT and CDR2 YENEEA. V was clipped by 5 bases and J by 5 bases, with 13 bases between them. The CDR3 has 13 residues. The CDR3: CASSQSQAHEQYF. CDR3 coding DNA: TGTGCCAGCAGCCAAAGTCAGGCGCACGAGCAGTACTTC. Full variable domain (remainder filled in from reference TRBV11-3 and TRBJ2-7): EAGVVQSPRYKIIEKKQPVAFWCNPISGHNTLYWYLQNLGQGPELLIRYENEEAVDDSQLPKDRFSAERLKGVDSTLKIQPAELGDSAVYLCASSQSQAHEQYFGPGTRLTVT.

Turning to this clone: This sample also contains other DNA sequences that code for the same CDR3. The chain carries TRBV7-2 and TRBJ1-2, with 7 bases matching TRBD1. Germline V gene data show CDR1 as SGHTA and CDR2 as FQGNSA. V was pared by 5 bases and J by 2 bases, with 2 bases of the junction left unmatched. The CDR3 has 13 residues. This CDR3 is CASSPDRNYGYTF. The CDR3 bases are TGTGCCAGCAGCCCGGACAGGAACTATGGCTACACCTTC.

This sequence joins TRBV5-1 and TRBJ2-7, with a tentative D call TRBD1 (5 bases). Germline loops: CDR1 SGHRS, CDR2 YFSETQ. CDR3 length equals 13 residues. V dropped 4 bases and J dropped 2 bases, with 10 bases sitting between them. CDR3: CASSPRTPYEQYF. For the CDR3, the DNA is TGCGCCAGCAGCCCACGGACACCCTACGAGCAGTACTTC.

The J gene is TRBJ2-7, the V gene TRBV27, with D unclear. The CDR3 extends over 12 amino acids. The germline CDR1 and CDR2 sequences are MNHEY and SMNVEV (reference sequence). V shed 5 bases and J shed 3 bases, with 8 bases lying between them. CDR3 in DNA: TGTGCCAGCAGTGACGGCGGCTACGAGCAGTACTTC. Its protein is CASSDGGYEQYF.

This clone was found once. The rearrangement uses TRBV30 and TRBJ1-6; D gene ambiguous. The germline gives CDR1 GTSNPN, CDR2 SVGIG (reference sequence). The CDR3 consists of 14 residues. Trimming took off 2 bases at V and 6 bases at J, with 11 bases between the two ends. The CDR3 bases are TGTGCCTGGAGTACTAGGGTCTCTAATTCACCCCTCCACTTT. Protein product: CAWSTRVSNSPLHF. Full variable domain (rest looked up from reference TRBV30 and TRBJ1-6): SQTIHQWPATLVQPVGSPLSLECTVEGTSNPNLYWYRQAAGRGLQLLFYSVGIGQISSEVPQNLSASRPQDRQFILSSKKLLLSDSGFYLCAWSTRVSNSPLHFGNGTRLTVT.

V gene TRBV6-5 combines with J gene TRBJ2-2, with 7 nucleotides matching TRBD1. Trimming took 6 bases from V and 1 from J; bases not matched to a gene: 2. This CDR3 is 14 amino acids long. Per the germline V gene, CDR1 is MNHEY and CDR2 is SVGAGI. CDR3 DNA: TGTGCCAGCAGACGGACAGGGAACACCGGGGAGCTGTTTTTT. This codes for CASRRTGNTGELFF.

This chain links TRBV27 with TRBJ2-2; a weak D match, TRBD1 (6 bases). CDR3 length: 15 residues. V was clipped by 10 bases and J by 1 base, with 16 bases between them. Germline V gene sequence: CDR1 MNHEY, CDR2 SMNVEV (reference sequence). The CDR3 DNA sequence: TGTGCCAACCCCAGGGGTTTTGTGAACACCGGGGAGCTGTTTTTT. Translated, it gives CANPRGFVNTGELFF.

The chain combines TRBV19 with TRBJ1-3; D perhaps matches TRBD1 (5 bases). The CDR3 has 15 residues. Germline V lookup: CDR1 LNHDA, CDR2 SQIVND (reference sequence). Trimming took off 3 bases at V and 4 bases at J, with 13 bases between the two ends. The CDR3 region is CASSMWAGKGNTIYF. The DNA for the CDR3 is TGTGCCAGTAGTATGTGGGCAGGGAAAGGAAACACCATATATTTT. Filled out from reference TRBV19 and TRBJ1-3, the complete variable domain reads DGGITQSPKYLFRKEGQNVTLSCEQNLNHDAMYWYRQDPGQGLRLIYYSQIVNDFQKGDIAEGYSVSREKKESFPLTVTSAQKNPTAFYLCASSMWAGKGNTIYFGEGSWLTVV.

Here the CDR3 DNA reads TGTGCCAGCAGCTTAGACAGGGGGTGGTACAATGAGCAGTTCTTC. This gives the protein CASSLDRGWYNEQFF. V usage is TRBV7-2 and J usage is TRBJ2-1, with 8 bases identical to TRBD1. The germline V gene encodes CDR1 SGHTA and CDR2 FQGNSA. CDR3 length: 15 amino acids. V lost 1 base to trimming and J lost 4 bases; unmatched junction nucleotides: 3.

This clone was detected a few times. This specimen includes other DNA sequences encoding the same CDR3. The chain recombines TRBV30 with TRBJ1-5; perhaps TRBD1 as D (6 bases). The length of the CDR3 is 13 residues. Germline CDR1 and CDR2: GTSNPN and SVGIG (reference sequence). With 5 bases removed from V and 1 base from J, the gap between germline ends came to 9 bases. CDR3 DNA sequence: TGTGCCTGGTCGGGGGGCAGCAATCAGCCCCAGCATTTT. It yields the protein CAWSGGSNQPQHF.

This chain uses TRBV3-1 (or the pseudogene TRBV3-2) with TRBJ1-5; D perhaps matches TRBD1 (5 bases). Trimming pared 2 bases from V and 7 bases from J, leaving 15 bases between. The CDR3 consists of 15 residues. CDR1 is LGHDT and CDR2 is YNNKEL in the germline V gene (reference sequence). CDR3 nucleotides: TGTGCCAGCAGCCAAACGACAGTCGCAGGGCAGCCCCAGCATTTT. Its translation is CASSQTTVAGQPQHF.

The chain couples TRBV14 to TRBJ2-1, with D maybe TRBD2 (6 bases). Germline CDR1 reads SGHDN; CDR2 reads FVKESK. V was trimmed by 8 bases and J by 3 bases, leaving 17 bases between them. The CDR3 runs 15 residues. The CDR3 region has the DNA TGTGCCAGCTCCCAACTGGGGGGTGGCTACAATGAGCAGTTCTTC. Protein product: CASSQLGGGYNEQFF.

This chain joins TRBV4-1 and TRBJ2-1; 9 bases agree with TRBD2. The CDR3 runs 16 residues. Trimming removed 2 bases from V and 8 bases from J; junction bases left unmatched: 10. The germline V gene has CDR1 MGHRA and CDR2 YSYEKL. CDR3 in DNA: TGCGCCAGCAGCCAAACAGTGGGAGCGGGGGGCTATGAGCAGTTCTTC. Amino acids: CASSQTVGAGGYEQFF.

The chain employs TRBV9 and TRBJ2-7; 7 positions match TRBD1. Germline V CDR1 and CDR2: SGDLS, YYNGEE. CDR3 size: 15 residues. V dropped 0 bases and J dropped 5; count of bases not matched to a gene: 8. CDR3 DNA: TGTGCCAGCAGCGTAGGGACAGGTGTTTGGGACGAGCAGTACTTC. It codes for CASSVGTGVWDEQYF.

This chain connects TRBV5-1 to TRBJ1-3; 8 bases align to TRBD1. Germline V gives CDR1 SGHRS, CDR2 YFSETQ. The CDR3 runs to 16 residues. With V trimmed by 2 bases and J by 2 bases, 6 bases remained unmatched. CDR3 protein: CASSFTAGGAGNTIYF. CDR3 DNA sequence: TGCGCCAGCAGCTTTACCGCAGGGGGCGCTGGAAACACCATATATTTT.

Written as DNA, the CDR3 is TGTGCCATCAGTGAGTCGACGGGGTACGCCGAGCAGTACTTC. Encoded protein: CAISESTGYAEQYF. The gene calls are TRBV10-3 and TRBJ2-7; D is perhaps TRBD2 (5 bases). The CDR3 is 14 residues long. The V gene lost 0 bases and the J gene lost 6 bases, with 12 bases spanning the gap. Germline values: CDR1 ENHRY, CDR2 SYGVKD.